The clone carrying this TCR beta chain was detected ten times or more. Its antigen is not known. CDR3 length: 16 amino acids. The germline V gene encodes CDR1 LNHNV and CDR2 YYDKDF (reference sequence). V lost 2 bases to trimming and J lost 1 base; unmatched junction nucleotides: 5. The CDR3 regions of TCR beta were amplified from RNA transcripts. Researchers ran a first-round RT-PCR on the TCR CDR3 using the HTBI primer set. From the multiplex PCR reads, TCRdb called clonotypes with MiXCR, one entry per CDR3 protein. This table has some 560,000 distinct CDR3 sequences, 12% to 15% appearing once. The data were taken from a study of T cells in Graves' hyperthyroidism and ophthalmopathy. With a duration under 2 months, the hyperthyroidism was newly diagnosed in patients aged 18 to 65. Uncontrolled infections, other autoimmune diseases, pregnancy or lactation led to exclusion of patients. Study-wide results and caveats: Most clonotypes that expanded in the thyroid above 0.001 also showed up in blood.

The source material was blood. This sequence joins TRBV15 and TRBJ2-1, with TRBD2 matching over 7 bases. This receptor was taken from a woman aged 40-49 years with Graves' hyperthyroidism. The CDR3 bases are TGTGCCACCAGCAGATTGCGGGAGCCGTCCTACAATGAGCAGTTCTTC. Translation: CATSRLREPSYNEQFF.